This entry concerns a single T cell receptor beta chain. The source of the sample is a study of blood T cell repertoires in COVID-19. Across the study: PBMCs, B-cell-depleted T cells, or T cells were the source of the cDNA or gDNA that made up the material.

Original processing methods: Estimation of nucleated cell counts relied on the amplification of reference gene primers. The table came from immunoSEQ multiplex PCR; TCRdb's copy has only in-frame clones and leaves some out. From that table come the V and J calls and clone size; the DNA was used to work out D and trimming. The sample contains around 220,000 clones, 80% to 95% of which appear only once. Germline lookup yields CDR1 KGHSH and CDR2 LQKENI. Trimming took off 6 bases at V and 3 bases at J, with 9 bases between the two ends. This CDR3 is built from 12 residues. Resolution of symptoms, clearance, or two negative PCRs was present in recovered Cohort 3 donors.

Sequenced sample: PBMCs or T cells enriched from blood (not recorded which). This TCR came from a woman in her late teens or twenties who had recovered from COVID-19. V and J are TRBV18 and TRBJ2-7; maybe TRBD1 (5 bases). The CDR3 DNA follows: TGTGCCAGCTCCACGACAGTCTACGAGCAGTACTTC. Its protein product is CASSTTVYEQYF.